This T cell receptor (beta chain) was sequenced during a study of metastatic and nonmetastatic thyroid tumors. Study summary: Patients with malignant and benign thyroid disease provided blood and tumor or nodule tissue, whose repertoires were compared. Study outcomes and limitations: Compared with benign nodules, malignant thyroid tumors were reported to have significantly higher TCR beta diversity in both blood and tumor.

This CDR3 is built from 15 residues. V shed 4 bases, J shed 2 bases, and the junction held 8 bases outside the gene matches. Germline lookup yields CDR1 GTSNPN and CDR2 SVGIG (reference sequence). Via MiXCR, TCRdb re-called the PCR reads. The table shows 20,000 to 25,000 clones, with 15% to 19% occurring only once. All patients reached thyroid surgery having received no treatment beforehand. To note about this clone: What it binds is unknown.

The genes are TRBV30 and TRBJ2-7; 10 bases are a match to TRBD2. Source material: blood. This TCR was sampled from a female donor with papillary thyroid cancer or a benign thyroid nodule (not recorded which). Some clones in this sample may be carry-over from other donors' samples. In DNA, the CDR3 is TGTGCCTGGATCCGAAGGAGCGGGAGGGCCTACGAGCAGTACTTC. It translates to CAWIRRSGRAYEQYF.